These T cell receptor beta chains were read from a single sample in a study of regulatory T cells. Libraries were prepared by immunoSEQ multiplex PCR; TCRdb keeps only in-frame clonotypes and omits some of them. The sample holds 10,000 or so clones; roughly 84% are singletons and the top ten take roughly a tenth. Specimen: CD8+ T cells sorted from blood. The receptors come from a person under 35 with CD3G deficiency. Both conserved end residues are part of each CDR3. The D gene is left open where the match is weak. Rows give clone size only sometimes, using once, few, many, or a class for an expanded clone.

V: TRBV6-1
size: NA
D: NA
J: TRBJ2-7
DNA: TGTGCCAGCAGTCCAGGATCTGCGGGCTACGAGCAGTACTTC
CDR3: CASSPGSAGYEQYF

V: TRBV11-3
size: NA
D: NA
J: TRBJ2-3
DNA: TGTGCCAGCGGGGCAGGCCACCTTGATACGCAGTATTTT
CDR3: CASGAGHLDTQYF

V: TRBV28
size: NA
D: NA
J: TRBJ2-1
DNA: TGTGCCAGCAGTTTTGTAGGAGGGAGGAATGAGCAGTTCTTC
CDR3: CASSFVGGRNEQFF

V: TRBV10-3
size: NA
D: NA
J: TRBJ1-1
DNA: TGTGCCATCAGTGACCGGGTAACTGAAGCTTTCTTT
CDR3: CAISDRVTEAFF

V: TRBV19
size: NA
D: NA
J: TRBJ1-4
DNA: TGTGCCAGTAGTATAGGCACCGGGACCCAGAATGAAAAACTGTTTTTT
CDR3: CASSIGTGTQNEKLFF

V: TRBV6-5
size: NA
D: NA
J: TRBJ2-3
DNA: TGTGCCAGCAGCCTGACTAGTTTTAGCACAGATACGCAGTATTTT
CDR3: CASSLTSFSTDTQYF

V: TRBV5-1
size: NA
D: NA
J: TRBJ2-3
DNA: TGCGCCAGCAGCTTGGCCGGGATTGCAGATACGCAGTATTTT
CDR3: CASSLAGIADTQYF

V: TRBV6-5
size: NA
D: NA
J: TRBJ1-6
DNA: TGTGCCAGCAGTGAAAGTCCCGACTGGGCACCCCTCCACTTT
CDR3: CASSESPDWAPLHF

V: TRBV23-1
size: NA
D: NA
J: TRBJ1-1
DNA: TGCGCCAGCAGTCAATCCCTGCCGAACACTGAAGCTTTCTTT
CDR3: CASSQSLPNTEAFF

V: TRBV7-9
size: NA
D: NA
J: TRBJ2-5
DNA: TGTGCCAGCAGCTTAGGTGCCAGGCGGCAAGAGACCCAGTACTTC
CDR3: CASSLGARRQETQYF

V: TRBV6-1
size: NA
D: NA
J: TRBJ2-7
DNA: TGTGCCAGCAGTAAGGTTTGGGGGCCACACGAGCAGTACTTC
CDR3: CASSKVWGPHEQYF

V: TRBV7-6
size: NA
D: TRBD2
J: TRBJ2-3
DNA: TGTGCCAGCAGCCCCCGGGCCCTTCTAGCGGGGTACACAGATACGCAGTATTTT
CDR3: CASSPRALLAGYTDTQYF

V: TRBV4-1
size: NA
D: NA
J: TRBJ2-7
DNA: TGCGCCAGCAGCCAAACACTAGCCCACGAGCAGTACTTC
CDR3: CASSQTLAHEQYF

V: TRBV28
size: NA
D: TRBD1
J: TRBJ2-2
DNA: TGTGCCAGCAGTTCGACAGGGGCGGTAGTATCGAGTCCCGGGGAGCTGTTTTTT
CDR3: CASSSTGAVVSSPGELFF

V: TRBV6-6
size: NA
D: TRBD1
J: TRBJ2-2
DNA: TGTGCCAGCAGTTACGACAGGGGGTACACCGGGGAGCTGTTTTTT
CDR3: CASSYDRGYTGELFF

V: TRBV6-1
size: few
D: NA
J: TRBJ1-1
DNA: TGTGCCAGCAGTCGCCTCGCTTCGGGCACTGAAGCTTTCTTT
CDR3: CASSRLASGTEAFF

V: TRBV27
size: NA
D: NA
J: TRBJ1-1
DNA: TGTGCCAGCAGTTTATCGGTTAACACTGAAGCTTTCTTT
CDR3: CASSLSVNTEAFF

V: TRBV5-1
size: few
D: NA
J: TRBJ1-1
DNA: TGCGCCAGCAGCTCACTTGGGGGCACTGAAGCTTTCTTT
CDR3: CASSSLGGTEAFF

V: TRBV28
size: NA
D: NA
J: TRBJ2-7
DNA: TGTGCCAGCAGACAAACAGGGTTCGAGCAGTACTTC
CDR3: CASRQTGFEQYF

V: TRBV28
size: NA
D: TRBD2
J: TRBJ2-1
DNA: TGTGCCAGCAGTTTGTACTTACTAGCGGGAGGTGAGCAGTTCTTC
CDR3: CASSLYLLAGGEQFF

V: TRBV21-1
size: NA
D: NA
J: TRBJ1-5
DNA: TGTGCCAGCAGCAAAGTTTCCCAGGGGAGTAAATTTTATAGCAATCAGCCCCAGCATTTT
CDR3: CASSKVSQGSKFYSNQPQHF

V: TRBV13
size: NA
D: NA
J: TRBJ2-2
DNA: TGTGCCAGCAGCCCAGGAAGGACCGGGGAGCTGTTTTTT
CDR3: CASSPGRTGELFF